The sequence of this T cell receptor beta chain was determined in a study of cytomegalovirus exposure and HLA in healthy donors. About the study: Unique TCRs numbering some 80 million, obtained from HLA-typed donors, made up an early data release.

General study results and limits: One variant, a missense change in DCLRE1C, was linked in a later analysis to TCR beta V- and J-gene trimming. Further analysis, carried out later, found HLA-associated TCR beta chains more clonally expanded than equally common other chains.

With respect to this clone: Its antigen is undetermined.

Germline V gives CDR1 SGHRS, CDR2 YFSETQ. The CDR3 loop spans 16 amino acids. V lost 0 bases and J lost 3; bases outside the gene matches: 5. Use of 60 Vbeta and 13 Jbeta primers characterized the PCR. Clones were sequenced by immunoSEQ multiplex PCR, and TCRdb holds only the in-frame ones, with some missing. The profile shows 80,000 or so clones, 65% to 80% of them singletons. The receptor comes from a male donor in good health and CMV-seropositive. This chain connects TRBV5-1 to TRBJ2-3; TRBD2 matches at 9 bases. The specimen was PBMCs. Written as DNA, the CDR3 is TGCGCCAGCAGCTTGGCCCCTAGCGGGGTAACAGATACGCAGTATTTT. Residues: CASSLAPSGVTDTQYF.